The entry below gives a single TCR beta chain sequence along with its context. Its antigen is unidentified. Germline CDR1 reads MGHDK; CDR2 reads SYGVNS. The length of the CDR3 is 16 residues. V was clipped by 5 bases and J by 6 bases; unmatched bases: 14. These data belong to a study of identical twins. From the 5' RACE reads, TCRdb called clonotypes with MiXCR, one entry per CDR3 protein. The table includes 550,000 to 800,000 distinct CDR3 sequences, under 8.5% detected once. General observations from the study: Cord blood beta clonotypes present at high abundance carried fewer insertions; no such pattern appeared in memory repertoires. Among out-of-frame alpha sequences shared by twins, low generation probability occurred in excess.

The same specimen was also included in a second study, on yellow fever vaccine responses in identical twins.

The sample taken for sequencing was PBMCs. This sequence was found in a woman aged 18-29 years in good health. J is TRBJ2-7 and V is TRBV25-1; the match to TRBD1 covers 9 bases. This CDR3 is CASSKQGAGVKVEQYF. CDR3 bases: TGTGCCAGCAGTAAACAGGGGGCGGGAGTTAAAGTCGAGCAGTACTTC.